One sample yielded the 21 T cell receptor beta chains listed below, sequenced in a study of shared clonotypes between healthy human individuals. Terminally differentiated effector memory CD45RA+ cells were left out of the naive CD8 fraction, which was CD45RO-negative and positively selected for CCR7. The repertoire was sequenced with immunoSEQ multiplex PCR; TCRdb's copy has only in-frame clones and lacks some. Here the sample spans hundreds of thousands of clones, about 96% being singletons. The sequencing input was naive CD8+ T cells sorted from blood. The receptors were sampled from a woman in her twenties or thirties in good health.

This clone was found once. The chain links TRBV10-2 to TRBJ2-7, with TRBD1 matching over 7 bases. Losses at the gene ends were 8 bases for V and 0 bases for J; bases not matched to a gene: 7. The V gene's germline CDR1 is WSHSY and CDR2 SAAADI. This CDR3 is 14 amino acids long. CDR3 in DNA: TGCGCCAGCGGAACCGGGACAGTCTCCTACGAGCAGTACTTC. This gives the protein CASGTGTVSYEQYF.

V and J are TRBV7-9 and TRBJ2-5; 8 bases map to TRBD2. The CDR3 contains 16 residues. Trimming cost V 5 bases and J 4 bases; bases outside gene matches: 12. Germline V lookup: CDR1 SEHNR, CDR2 FQNEAQ (reference sequence). The CDR3 region is CASSLGPGLVGETQYF. In DNA form, the CDR3 reads TGTGCCAGCAGCCTAGGCCCGGGACTAGTCGGAGAGACCCAGTACTTC.

The chain combines TRBV15 with TRBJ2-5, with a tentative D call TRBD1 (5 bases). CDR3 length: 14 residues. Trimming left V 0 bases short and J 9 bases short, with 14 bases between. Per the germline V gene, CDR1 is LNHNV and CDR2 is YYDKDF (reference sequence). CDR3 sequence reads: CATSRDLGQRAQYF. The CDR3 nucleotides read TGTGCCACCAGCAGAGATCTGGGGCAAAGGGCCCAGTACTTC.

The gene calls are TRBV7-9 and TRBJ2-7; D remains ambiguous. V shed 11 bases and J shed 0 bases, with 14 bases lying between them. The CDR3 consists of 13 residues. CDR1 is SEHNR and CDR2 is FQNEAQ in the germline V gene (reference sequence). CDR3 sequence (DNA): TGTGCCGGGGTTTTTGCAAGCTCCTACGAGCAGTACTTC. Translation: CAGVFASSYEQYF.

This chain joins TRBV6-1 and TRBJ1-1; D uncertain. This CDR3 has 12 amino acids. CDR1 and CDR2 from the germline V gene are MNHNS and SASEGT. V dropped 2 bases and J dropped 6 bases, with 7 bases sitting between them. As DNA, the CDR3 is TGTGCCAGCAGTGAATCCGGTTCTGAAGCTTTCTTT. Its translation: CASSESGSEAFF.

This chain links TRBV19 with TRBJ2-1, with unresolved D. CDR1 and CDR2 from the germline V gene are LNHDA and SQIVND (reference sequence). CDR3 length equals 14 residues. The V end lost 5 bases, the J end lost 3 bases, and 11 bases lay between the germline ends. CDR3 in DNA: TGTGCCAGTAGTCCAACCCAGTACTACAATGAGCAGTTCTTC. This codes for CASSPTQYYNEQFF.

The chain joins TRBV19 to TRBJ1-5; TRBD1 aligns across 8 bases. CDR1 is LNHDA and CDR2 is SQIVND in the germline V gene (reference sequence). With V trimmed by 5 bases and J by 3 bases, 6 bases remained unmatched. CDR3 length: 15 amino acids. The CDR3 DNA reads as TGTGCCAGTAGTTCGGACAGGGTATCCAATCAGCCCCAGCATTTT. Amino acids: CASSSDRVSNQPQHF.

The rearrangement links TRBV27 to TRBJ2-5; 11 bases line up with TRBD2. Trimming cost V 4 bases and J 6 bases; bases outside gene matches: 10. CDR1 is MNHEY, CDR2 SMNVEV, per germline (reference sequence). The CDR3 totals 16 residues. The CDR3 sequence: CASSSLVAGGAKTQYF. DNA of the CDR3: TGTGCCAGCAGTTCCCTGGTAGCGGGAGGGGCAAAGACCCAGTACTTC.

This clone was counted between two and nine times. This chain connects TRBV28 to TRBJ2-1; D unclear. In germline, CDR1 is MDHEN, CDR2 SYDVKM. This CDR3 spans 15 amino acids. V shed 2 bases and J shed 4 bases, with 12 bases lying between them. The CDR3 coding sequence is TGTGCCAGCAGTTTACAGTATGGTGGGTACAATGAGCAGTTCTTC. This translates into CASSLQYGGYNEQFF.

The chain combines TRBV5-5 with TRBJ2-2, with TRBD2 matching over 8 bases. Germline lookup yields CDR1 SGHKS and CDR2 YYEKEE (reference sequence). V was pared by 1 base and J by 0 bases, with 8 bases of the junction left unmatched. The CDR3 is 18 residues long. CDR3 in amino acids: CASSLSRLARPNTGELFF. Here the CDR3 DNA reads TGTGCCAGCAGCTTGTCCCGACTAGCGAGGCCGAACACCGGGGAGCTGTTTTTT.

The rearrangement links TRBV4-1 to TRBJ2-7; D unresolved. The CDR3 contains 16 residues. Trimming took 4 bases from V and 7 from J, leaving 23 bases between them. Per germline, CDR1 MGHRA and CDR2 YSYEKL. The CDR3, as DNA: TGCGCCAGCAGCCTCACGGACGGAGAACCTACCTGGGAGCAGTACTTC. Its translation is CASSLTDGEPTWEQYF.

Comment on this clone: Distinct nucleotide sequences in the sample also encode this CDR3. The genes are TRBV29-1 and TRBJ1-2; a weak D match, TRBD1 (5 bases). The germline gives CDR1 SQVTM, CDR2 ANQGSEA. V lost 4 bases and J 8 bases, leaving 11 bases between the germline ends. This CDR3 has 11 residues. The DNA of the CDR3 is TGCAGCGTTGTTGGGGGGGAAGGCTACACCTTC. It translates to CSVVGGEGYTF. The variable domain in full, completed from reference TRBV29-1 and TRBJ1-2, reads SAVISQKPSRDICQRGTSLTIQCQVDSQVTMMFWYRQQPGQSLTLIATANQGSEATYESGFVIDKFPISRPNLTFSTLTVSNMSPEDSSIYLCSVVGGEGYTFGSGTRLTVV.

V usage is TRBV19 and J usage is TRBJ1-1; no reliable D call. The germline V gene encodes CDR1 LNHDA and CDR2 SQIVND (reference sequence). V dropped 7 bases and J dropped 1 base, with 13 bases sitting between them. The CDR3 totals 14 residues. CDR3 residues: CASNLGGPNTEAFF. In DNA form, the CDR3 reads TGTGCCAGTAATCTCGGAGGGCCGAACACTGAAGCTTTCTTT.

The V call is TRBV28, the J call TRBJ2-7; a weak D match, TRBD2 (5 bases). V was shortened by 4 bases and J by 0 bases, with 13 bases between the two germline ends. Per germline, CDR1 MDHEN and CDR2 SYDVKM. CDR3 length equals 15 residues. The CDR3, as DNA: TGTGCCAGCAGTTGGTCTAGCATTAGCTCCTACGAGCAGTACTTC. It codes for CASSWSSISSYEQYF.

This chain connects TRBV5-4 to TRBJ2-1; 8 bases fit TRBD2. The V segment lost 4 bases and the J segment 0 bases; nucleotides outside the gene matches: 0. Germline CDR1 SGHNT, CDR2 YYREEE (reference sequence). The CDR3 is 14 amino acids. The chain's CDR3 is CASSRGGSYNEQFF. CDR3 in DNA: TGTGCCAGCAGCCGGGGGGGCTCCTACAATGAGCAGTTCTTC. Together with reference TRBV5-4 and TRBJ2-1, the CDR3 gives the full variable domain: ETGVTQSPTHLIKTRGQQVTLRCSSQSGHNTVSWYQQALGQGPQFIFQYYREEENGRGNFPPRFSGLQFPNYSSELNVNALELDDSALYLCASSRGGSYNEQFFGPGTRLTVL.

V gene TRBV19 combines with J gene TRBJ2-3; possible D gene TRBD2, 5 bases. Trimming left V 1 base short and J 0 bases short, with 11 bases between. The germline V gene encodes CDR1 LNHDA and CDR2 SQIVND (reference sequence). CDR3 size: 16 residues. CDR3 bases: TGTGCCAGTAGTATAGGCTGGGAGCCTAGCACAGATACGCAGTATTTT. Translating it yields CASSIGWEPSTDTQYF.

The chain uses TRBV6-5 and TRBJ1-2; D gene ambiguous. Germline CDR1 and CDR2: MNHEY and SVGAGI. This CDR3 has 11 residues. The V gene lost 8 bases and the J gene lost 5 bases, with 9 bases spanning the gap. CDR3 DNA sequence: TGTGCCAGCGGTAGTGGGTATGGCTACACCTTC. Its protein is CASGSGYGYTF.

DNA for the CDR3: TGCAGCGTTGAAAGAGAGAACACAGATACGCAGTATTTT. Its translation: CSVERENTDTQYF. V and J are TRBV29-1 and TRBJ2-3; D unresolved. V lost 2 bases and J 2 bases, leaving 8 bases between the germline ends. From germline, CDR1 is SQVTM and CDR2 ANQGSEA. The CDR3 runs to 13 residues.

The chain's CDR3 is CASSSGASGNEQFF. The CDR3 region has the DNA TGTGCCAGCAGCTCTGGGGCTAGCGGCAATGAGCAGTTCTTC. This chain uses TRBV11-1 with TRBJ2-1; 7 bases align to TRBD2. The trim removed 4 bases at V and 6 bases at J, leaving 6 bases unmatched. The CDR3 extends over 14 amino acids. The V gene's germline CDR1 is SGHAT and CDR2 FQDESV (reference sequence).

This clone was picked up one time. V gene TRBV5-1 combines with J gene TRBJ2-3; D gene uncertain. V lost 5 bases and J 0 bases, leaving 16 bases between the germline ends. From germline, CDR1 is SGHRS and CDR2 YFSETQ. This CDR3 is 16 amino acids long. Here the CDR3 reads CASRVSQKSSTDTQYF. The CDR3 nucleotides are TGCGCCAGCAGGGTTAGTCAGAAGTCTAGCACAGATACGCAGTATTTT.

The chain joins TRBV7-2 to TRBJ2-7; 7 bases align to TRBD1. Germline V CDR1 and CDR2: SGHTA, FQGNSA. After removal of 4 bases from V and 6 bases from J, the junction contained 6 bases not matched to a gene. The CDR3 extends over 13 amino acids. CDR3 amino acids: CASSSTGAGEQYF. CDR3 nucleotide sequence: TGTGCCAGCAGCTCAACAGGGGCCGGCGAGCAGTACTTC.